This T cell receptor beta chain emerged from a study of blood T cell repertoires in COVID-19. Looking at the study overall: The United States, Italy and Spain provided the acute and convalescent COVID-19 samples.

Among Cohort 3 donors, those recovered had two negative PCRs, clearance, or symptom resolution. Data came from immunoSEQ multiplex PCR; TCRdb stores just in-frame clones and leaves some out. The sample lists hundreds of thousands of clones, around nine tenths seen once, with 8% to 10% in the top ten. The CDR3 is 16 residues long. Trimming removed 2 bases at V and 0 bases at J, with 12 bases between. CDR1 and CDR2 (germline): SGDLS, YYNGEE. This TCR was sampled from a woman in her forties who had recovered from COVID-19. The specimen sequenced was PBMCs or T cells enriched from blood (not recorded which). This sequence joins TRBV9 and TRBJ2-1; D perhaps matches TRBD2 (5 bases). CDR3: CASSVLGSSSYNEQFF. The CDR3 coding sequence is TGTGCCAGCAGCGTTTTAGGGAGCAGCTCCTACAATGAGCAGTTCTTC.